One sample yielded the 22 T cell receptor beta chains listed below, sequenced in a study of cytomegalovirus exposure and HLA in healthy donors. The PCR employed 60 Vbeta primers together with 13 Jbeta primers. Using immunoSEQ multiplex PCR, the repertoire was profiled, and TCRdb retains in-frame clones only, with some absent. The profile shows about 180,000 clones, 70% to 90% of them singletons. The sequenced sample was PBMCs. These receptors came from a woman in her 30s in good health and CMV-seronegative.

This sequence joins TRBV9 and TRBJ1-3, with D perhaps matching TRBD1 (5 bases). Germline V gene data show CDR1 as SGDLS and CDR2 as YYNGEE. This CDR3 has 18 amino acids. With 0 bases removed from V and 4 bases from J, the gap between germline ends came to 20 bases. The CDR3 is CASSVAGTTYAAGNTIYF. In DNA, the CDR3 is TGTGCCAGCAGCGTAGCAGGGACTACTTACGCGGCCGGAAACACCATATATTTT.

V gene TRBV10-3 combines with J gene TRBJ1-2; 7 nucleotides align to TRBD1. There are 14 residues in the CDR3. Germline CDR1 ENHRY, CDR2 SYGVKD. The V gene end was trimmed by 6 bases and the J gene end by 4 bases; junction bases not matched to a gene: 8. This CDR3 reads CAISAVTGSYGYTF. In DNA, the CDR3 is TGTGCCATCAGCGCGGTGACAGGGAGCTATGGCTACACCTTC.

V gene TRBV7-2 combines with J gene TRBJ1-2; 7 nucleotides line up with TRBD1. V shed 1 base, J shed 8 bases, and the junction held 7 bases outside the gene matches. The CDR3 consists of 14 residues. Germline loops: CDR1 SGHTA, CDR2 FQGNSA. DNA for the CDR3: TGTGCCAGCAGCTTAGGTCGCGGACAGGTGGGCTACACCTTC. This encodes CASSLGRGQVGYTF. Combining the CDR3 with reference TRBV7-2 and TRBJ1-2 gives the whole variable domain GAGVSQSPSNKVTEKGKDVELRCDPISGHTALYWYRQSLGQGLEFLIYFQGNSAPDKSGLPSDRFSAERTGGSVSTLTIQRTQQEDSAVYLCASSLGRGQVGYTFGSGTRLTVV.

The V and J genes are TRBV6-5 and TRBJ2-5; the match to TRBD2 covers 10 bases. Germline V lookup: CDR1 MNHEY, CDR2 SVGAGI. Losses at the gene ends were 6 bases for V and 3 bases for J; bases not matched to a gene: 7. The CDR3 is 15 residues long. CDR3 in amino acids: CASRPGTSDKETQYF. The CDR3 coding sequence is TGTGCCAGCAGACCCGGGACTAGCGACAAAGAGACCCAGTACTTC.

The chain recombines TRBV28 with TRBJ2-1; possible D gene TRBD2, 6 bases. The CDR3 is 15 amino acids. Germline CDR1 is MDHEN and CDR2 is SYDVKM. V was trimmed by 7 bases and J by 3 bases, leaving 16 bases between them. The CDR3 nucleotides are TGTGCCAGCAAGGTAGGGAGGACCATCTACAATGAGCAGTTCTTC. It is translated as CASKVGRTIYNEQFF.

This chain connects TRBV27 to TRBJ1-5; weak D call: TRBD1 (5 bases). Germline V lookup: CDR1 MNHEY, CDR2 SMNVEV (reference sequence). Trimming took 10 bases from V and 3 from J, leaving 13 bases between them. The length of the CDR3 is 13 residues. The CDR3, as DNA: TGTGCCACTTATCGGGACTACAATCAGCCCCAGCATTTT. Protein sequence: CATYRDYNQPQHF.

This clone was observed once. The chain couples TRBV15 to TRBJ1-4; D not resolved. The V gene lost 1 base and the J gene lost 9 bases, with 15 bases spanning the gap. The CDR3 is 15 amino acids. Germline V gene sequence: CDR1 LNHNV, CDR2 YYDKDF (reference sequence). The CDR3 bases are TGTGCCACCAGCAGAGTAACCGGGGAAAGGAAAAAACTGTTTTTT. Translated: CATSRVTGERKKLFF. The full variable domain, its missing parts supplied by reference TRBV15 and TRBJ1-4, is DAMVIQNPRYQVTQFGKPVTLSCSQTLNHNVMYWYQQKSSQAPKLLFHYYDKDFNNEADTPDNFQSRRPNTSFCFLDIRSPGLGDTAMYLCATSRVTGERKKLFFGSGTQLSVL.

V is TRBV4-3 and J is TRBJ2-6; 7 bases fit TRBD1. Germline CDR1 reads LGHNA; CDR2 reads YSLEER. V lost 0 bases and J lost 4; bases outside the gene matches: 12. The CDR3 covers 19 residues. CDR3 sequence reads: CASSQESPYQGVGANVLTF. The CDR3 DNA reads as TGCGCCAGCAGCCAAGAGTCACCATATCAGGGGGTGGGGGCCAACGTCCTGACTTTC.

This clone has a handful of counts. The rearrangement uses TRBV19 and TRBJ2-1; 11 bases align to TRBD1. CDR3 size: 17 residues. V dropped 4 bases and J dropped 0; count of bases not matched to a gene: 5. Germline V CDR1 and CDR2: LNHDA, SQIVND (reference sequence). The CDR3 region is CASSKTGTGGSYNEQFF. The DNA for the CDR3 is TGTGCCAGTAGTAAAACCGGGACAGGGGGCTCCTACAATGAGCAGTTCTTC.

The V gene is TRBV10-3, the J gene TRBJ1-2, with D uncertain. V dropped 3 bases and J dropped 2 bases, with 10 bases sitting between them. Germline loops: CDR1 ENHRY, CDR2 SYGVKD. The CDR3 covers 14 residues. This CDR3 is CAISEATANYGYTF. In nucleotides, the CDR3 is TGTGCCATCAGTGAAGCGACGGCCAACTATGGCTACACCTTC.

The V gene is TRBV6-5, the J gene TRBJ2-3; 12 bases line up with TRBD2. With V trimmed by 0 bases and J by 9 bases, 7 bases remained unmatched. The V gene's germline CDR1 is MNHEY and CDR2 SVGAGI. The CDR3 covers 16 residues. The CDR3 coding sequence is TGTGCCAGCAGTTACTCGGCTAGCGGGAGGGCCTCAACGCAGTATTTT. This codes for CASSYSASGRASTQYF.

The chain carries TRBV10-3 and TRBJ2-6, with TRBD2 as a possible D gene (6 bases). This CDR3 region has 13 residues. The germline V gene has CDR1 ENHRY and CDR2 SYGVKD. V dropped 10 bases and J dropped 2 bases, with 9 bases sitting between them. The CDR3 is CATGGPGANVLTF. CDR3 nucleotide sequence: TGTGCCACCGGAGGGCCTGGGGCCAACGTCCTGACTTTC.

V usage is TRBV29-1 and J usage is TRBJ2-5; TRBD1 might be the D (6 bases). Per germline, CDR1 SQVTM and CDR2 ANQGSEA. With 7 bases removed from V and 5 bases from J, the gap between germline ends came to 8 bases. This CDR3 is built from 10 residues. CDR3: CSGRGETQYF. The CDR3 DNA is TGCAGCGGAAGGGGGGAGACCCAGTACTTC.

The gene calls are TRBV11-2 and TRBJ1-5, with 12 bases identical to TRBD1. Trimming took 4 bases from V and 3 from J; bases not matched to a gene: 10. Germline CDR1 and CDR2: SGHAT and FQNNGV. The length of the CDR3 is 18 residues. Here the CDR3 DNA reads TGTGCCAGCAGCTCCTCCGGGACAGGGGGCTTTTTCAATCAGCCCCAGCATTTT. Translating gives CASSSSGTGGFFNQPQHF.

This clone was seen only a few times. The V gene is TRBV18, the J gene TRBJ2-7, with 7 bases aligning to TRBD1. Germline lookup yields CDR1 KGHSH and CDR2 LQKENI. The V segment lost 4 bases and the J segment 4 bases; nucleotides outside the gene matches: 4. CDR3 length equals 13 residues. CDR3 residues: CASSLTGLYEQYF. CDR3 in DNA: TGTGCCAGCTCACTGACAGGGCTATACGAGCAGTACTTC.

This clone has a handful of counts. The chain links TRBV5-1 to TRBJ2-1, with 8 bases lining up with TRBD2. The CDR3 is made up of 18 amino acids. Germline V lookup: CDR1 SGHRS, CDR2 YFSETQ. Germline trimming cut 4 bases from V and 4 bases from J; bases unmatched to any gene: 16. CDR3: CASSAGTSSLPFYNEQFF. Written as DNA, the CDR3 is TGCGCCAGCAGCGCCGGGACTAGTAGCCTCCCTTTTTACAATGAGCAGTTCTTC.

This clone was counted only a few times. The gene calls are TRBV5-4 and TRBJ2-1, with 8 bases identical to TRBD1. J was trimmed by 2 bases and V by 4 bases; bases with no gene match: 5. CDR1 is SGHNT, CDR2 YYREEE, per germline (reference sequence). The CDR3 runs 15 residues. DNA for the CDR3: TGTGCCAGCAGCACTGGACAGGGCCCCTACAATGAGCAGTTCTTC. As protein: CASSTGQGPYNEQFF.

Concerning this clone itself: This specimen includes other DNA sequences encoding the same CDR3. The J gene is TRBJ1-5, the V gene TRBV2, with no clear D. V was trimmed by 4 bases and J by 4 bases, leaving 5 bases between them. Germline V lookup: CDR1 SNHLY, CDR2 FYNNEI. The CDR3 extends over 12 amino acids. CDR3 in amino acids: CASSGGNQPQHF. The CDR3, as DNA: TGTGCCAGCAGTGGAGGGAATCAGCCCCAGCATTTT.

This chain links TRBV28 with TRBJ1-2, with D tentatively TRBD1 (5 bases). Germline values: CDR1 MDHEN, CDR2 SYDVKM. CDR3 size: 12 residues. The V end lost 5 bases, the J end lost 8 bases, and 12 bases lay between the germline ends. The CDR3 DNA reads TGTGCCAGCAGTAGTCAGGGTAGCGGCTACACCTTC. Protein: CASSSQGSGYTF.

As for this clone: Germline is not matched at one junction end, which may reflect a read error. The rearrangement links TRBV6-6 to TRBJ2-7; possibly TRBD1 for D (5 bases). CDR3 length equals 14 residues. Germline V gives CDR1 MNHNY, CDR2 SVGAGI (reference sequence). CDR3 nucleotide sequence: TGTGCCAGCATATTAGGCCCGGACACGTCGGGCCCGGACTTC. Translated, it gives CASILGPDTSGPDF.

In DNA, the CDR3 is TGTGCCACCAGCAGAGAGCGGCAGAACACTGAAGCTTTCTTT. It translates to CATSRERQNTEAFF. The chain links TRBV15 to TRBJ1-1, with D uncertain. Trimming removed 0 bases from V and 1 base from J, with 6 bases in between. The CDR3 is 14 residues long. Germline V lookup: CDR1 LNHNV, CDR2 YYDKDF (reference sequence).

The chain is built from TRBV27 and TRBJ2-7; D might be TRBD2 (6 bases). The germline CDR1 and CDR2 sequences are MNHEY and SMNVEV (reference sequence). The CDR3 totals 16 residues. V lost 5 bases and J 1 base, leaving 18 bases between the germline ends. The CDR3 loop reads CASSRGSSPISYEQYF. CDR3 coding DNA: TGTGCCAGCAGTCGGGGGTCCTCCCCGATTTCCTACGAGCAGTACTTC.